This TCR beta chain was obtained from a study of cytomegalovirus exposure and HLA in healthy donors. Germline assignment: CDR1 SGHRS and CDR2 YFSETQ. The CDR3 is 15 residues long. V was cut by 3 bases and J by 1 base, with 13 bases left in between. PCR primers comprised 60 Vbeta and 13 Jbeta primers. Produced via immunoSEQ multiplex PCR; TCRdb's table is partial and in-frame only. This sample has around 150,000 clones; around 88% occur once, and the top ten carry about 0.93%. The sequence derives from a woman younger than 45 in good health and CMV-seronegative. The sequenced sample consisted of PBMCs. The rearrangement joins TRBV5-1 to TRBJ1-1, with D possibly matching TRBD1 (5 bases). This chain's CDR3 is CASSSPGLRNTEAFF. CDR3 in DNA: TGCGCCAGCAGCTCCCCAGGGCTTCGGAACACTGAAGCTTTCTTT. Full variable domain (outside the CDR3, taken from reference TRBV5-1 and TRBJ1-1): KAGVTQTPRYLIKTRGQQVTLSCSPISGHRSVSWYQQTPGQGLQFLFEYFSETQRNKGNFPGRFSGRQFSNSRSEMNVSTLELGDSALYLCASSSPGLRNTEAFFGQGTRLTVV.